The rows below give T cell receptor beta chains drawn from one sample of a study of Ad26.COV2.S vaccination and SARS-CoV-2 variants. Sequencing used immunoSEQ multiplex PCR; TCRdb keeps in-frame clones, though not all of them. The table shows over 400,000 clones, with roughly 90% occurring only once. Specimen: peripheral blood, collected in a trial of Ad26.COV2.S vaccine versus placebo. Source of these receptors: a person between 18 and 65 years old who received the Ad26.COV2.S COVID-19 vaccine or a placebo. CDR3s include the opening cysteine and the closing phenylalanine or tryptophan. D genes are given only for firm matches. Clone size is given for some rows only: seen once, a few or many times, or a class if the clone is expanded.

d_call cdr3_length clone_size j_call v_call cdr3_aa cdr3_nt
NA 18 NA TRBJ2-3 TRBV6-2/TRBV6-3 CASSSPLRNGGIRDTQYF TGTGCCAGCAGTTCTCCCTTGCGGAACGGGGGAATCAGGGATACGCAGTATTTT
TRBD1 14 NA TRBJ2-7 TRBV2 CASSIQGAPYEQYF TGTGCCAGCAGTATACAGGGGGCCCCCTACGAGCAGTACTTC
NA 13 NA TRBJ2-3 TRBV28 CASSFRPTDTQYF TGTGCCAGCAGCTTCCGGCCCACAGATACGCAGTATTTT
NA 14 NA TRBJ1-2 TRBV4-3 CASSQDRVPRGYTF TGCGCCAGCAGCCAAGACAGGGTACCTCGTGGCTACACCTTC
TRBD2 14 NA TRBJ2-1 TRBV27 CASRLAGIYNEQFF TGTGCCAGTCGACTAGCGGGGATCTACAATGAGCAGTTCTTC
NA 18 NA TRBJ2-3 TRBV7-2 CASSLRSGGAGSTDTQYF TGTGCCAGCAGCTTACGGAGTGGGGGTGCCGGGTCGACAGATACGCAGTATTTT
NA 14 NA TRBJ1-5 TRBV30 CAWSDSLSNQPQHF TGTGCCTGGAGTGATAGTCTTAGCAATCAGCCCCAGCATTTT
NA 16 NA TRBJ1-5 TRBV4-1 CASSYGTGGSNQPQHF TGCGCCAGCAGCTATGGGACCGGAGGGAGCAATCAGCCCCAGCATTTT
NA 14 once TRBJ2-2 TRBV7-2 CASCRGQNTGELFF TGTGCCAGCTGCCGCGGGCAGAACACCGGGGAGCTGTTTTTT
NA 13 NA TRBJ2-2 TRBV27 CASSFGGTGELFF TGTGCCAGCAGTTTTGGGGGCACCGGGGAGCTGTTTTTT
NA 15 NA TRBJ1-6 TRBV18 CASSQDRPNNSPLHF TGTGCCAGCTCCCAGGACCGCCCGAATAATTCACCCCTCCACTTT
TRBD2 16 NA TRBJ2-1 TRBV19 CASSIPGGGAGDEQFF TGTGCCAGTAGTATTCCCGGCGGGGGGGCGGGCGATGAGCAGTTCTTC
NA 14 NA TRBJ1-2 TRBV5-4 CASSQQGSNYGYTF TGTGCCAGCAGTCAACAGGGATCTAACTATGGCTACACCTTC
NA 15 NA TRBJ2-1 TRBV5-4 CASSAPSALGDEQFF TGTGCCAGCAGCGCGCCTAGCGCCCTTGGGGATGAGCAGTTCTTC
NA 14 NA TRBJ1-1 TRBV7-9 CASSLGGLNTEAFF TGTGCCAGCAGCTTAGGGGGCTTGAACACTGAAGCTTTCTTT
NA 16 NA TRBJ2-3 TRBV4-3 CASSQESRASTDTQYF TGCGCCAGCAGCCAAGAGAGCAGGGCTAGCACAGATACGCAGTATTTT
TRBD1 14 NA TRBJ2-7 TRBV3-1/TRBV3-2 CASRPGQSFYEQYF TGTGCCAGCAGGCCGGGACAGAGTTTCTACGAGCAGTACTTC
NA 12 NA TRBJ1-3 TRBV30 CAWTRMGIGAYF TGTGCCTGGACTCGTATGGGGATTGGTGCCTATTTT
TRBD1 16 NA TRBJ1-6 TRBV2 CASSEPGTVLDSPLHF TGTGCCAGCAGTGAACCCGGGACAGTTCTAGATTCACCCCTCCACTTT
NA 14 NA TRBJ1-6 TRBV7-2 CASSSRTYNSPLHF TGTGCCAGCAGCTCCAGGACGTATAATTCACCCCTCCACTTT
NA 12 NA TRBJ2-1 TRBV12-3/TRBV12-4 CASSPLPREQFF TGTGCCAGCAGCCCCCTACCACGGGAGCAGTTCTTC
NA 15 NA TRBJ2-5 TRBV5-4 CASNTGGPEKETQYF TGTGCCAGCAACACTGGGGGGCCAGAAAAAGAGACCCAGTACTTC
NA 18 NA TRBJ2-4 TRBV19 CASTSMGGRGLAKNIQYF TGTGCCAGTACCTCGATGGGCGGAAGAGGGTTAGCCAAAAACATTCAGTACTTC
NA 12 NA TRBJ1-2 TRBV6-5 CASSYQGYGYTF TGTGCCAGCAGTTACCAAGGATATGGCTACACCTTC
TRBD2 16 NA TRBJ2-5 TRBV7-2 CASSLGLAGGQGTQYF TGTGCCAGCAGCTTGGGACTAGCGGGGGGGCAAGGGACCCAGTACTTC
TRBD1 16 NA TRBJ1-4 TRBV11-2 CASSFNLGQGNEKLFF TGTGCCAGCAGCTTCAACTTGGGACAGGGCAATGAAAAACTGTTTTTT
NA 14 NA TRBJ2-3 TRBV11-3 CASSLGGARDTQYF TGTGCCAGCAGCTTAGGGGGGGCGAGGGATACGCAGTATTTT
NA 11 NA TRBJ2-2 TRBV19 CASRLTGELFF TGTGCCAGTAGACTTACCGGGGAGCTGTTTTTT
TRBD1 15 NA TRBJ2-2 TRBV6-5 CASSPLTGHTGELFF TGTGCCAGCAGTCCTCTGACAGGGCACACCGGGGAGCTGTTTTTT
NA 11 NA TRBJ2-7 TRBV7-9 CASSLDYEQYF TGTGCCAGCAGCCTTGACTACGAGCAGTACTTC
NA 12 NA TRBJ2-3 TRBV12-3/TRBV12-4 CASTYTPDTQYF TGTGCCAGCACCTATACACCAGATACGCAGTATTTT
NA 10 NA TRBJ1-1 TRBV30 CAIAGPQAFF TGTGCCATAGCAGGACCCCAAGCTTTCTTT
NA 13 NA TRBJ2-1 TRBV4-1 CASSERAYNEQFF TGCGCCAGCAGCGAGCGGGCGTACAATGAGCAGTTCTTC
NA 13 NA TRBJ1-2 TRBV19 CASMFRNTYGYTF TGTGCCAGTATGTTTCGGAATACCTATGGCTACACCTTC
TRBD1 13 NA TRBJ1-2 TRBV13 CASSLTGAYGYTF TGTGCCAGCAGCTTAACAGGGGCCTATGGCTACACCTTC
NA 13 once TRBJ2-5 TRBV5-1 CASSPGQQETQYF TGCGCCAGCAGCCCGGGACAACAAGAGACCCAGTACTTC
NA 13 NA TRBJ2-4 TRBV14 CASSHQGLGIQYF TGTGCCAGCAGCCATCAGGGGTTGGGCATTCAGTACTTC
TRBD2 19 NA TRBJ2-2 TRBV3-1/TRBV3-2 CASSLTGTSGGRNTGELFF TGTGCCAGCAGCCTCACCGGGACTAGCGGGGGGCGGAACACCGGGGAGCTGTTTTTT
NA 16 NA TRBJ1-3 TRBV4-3 CASSQDFRTSGNTIYF TGCGCCAGCAGCCAAGACTTCCGAACCTCTGGAAACACCATATATTTT
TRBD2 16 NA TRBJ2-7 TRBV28 CASSYRPGRESYEQYF TGTGCCAGCAGTTACCGACCGGGGCGGGAGAGCTACGAGCAGTACTTC
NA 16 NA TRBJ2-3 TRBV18 CASSPLSVPITDTQYF TGTGCCAGCTCACCGCTGTCTGTTCCAATCACAGATACGCAGTATTTT
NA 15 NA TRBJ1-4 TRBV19 CASSSPGRTNEKLFF TGTGCCAGTAGTTCGCCGGGACGGACAAATGAAAAACTGTTTTTT
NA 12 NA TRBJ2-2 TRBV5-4 CASSPSTGELFF TGTGCCAGCAGCCCCAGCACCGGGGAGCTGTTTTTT
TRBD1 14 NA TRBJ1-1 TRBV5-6 CASSLDRGRIEAFF TGTGCCAGCAGCTTGGACAGGGGCCGAATTGAAGCTTTCTTT
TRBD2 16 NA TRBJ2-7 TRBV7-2 CASSLGLSGVAYEQYF TGTGCCAGCAGCTTAGGTTTAAGCGGGGTTGCCTACGAGCAGTACTTC
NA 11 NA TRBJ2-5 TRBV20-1 CSASAGEAQYF TGCAGTGCTAGTGCCGGAGAGGCCCAGTACTTC
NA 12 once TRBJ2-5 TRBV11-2 CASSLTVETQYF TGTGCCAGCAGCTTAACTGTTGAGACCCAGTACTTC
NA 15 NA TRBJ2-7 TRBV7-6 CASSSRAGQSYEQYF TGTGCCAGCAGCAGTAGAGCGGGACAATCCTACGAGCAGTACTTC
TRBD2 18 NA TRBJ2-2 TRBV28 CASSLFGLAEANTGELFF TGTGCCAGCAGTTTATTCGGACTAGCAGAAGCGAACACCGGGGAGCTGTTTTTT
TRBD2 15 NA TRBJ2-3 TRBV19 CASSAYRGVTDTQYF TGTGCCAGTAGTGCTTATCGGGGGGTAACAGATACGCAGTATTTT
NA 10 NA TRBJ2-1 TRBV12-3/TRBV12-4 CASSFAEQFF TGTGCCAGCAGTTTCGCTGAGCAGTTCTTC
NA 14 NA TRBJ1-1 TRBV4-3 CASSHEFGRTEAFF TGCGCCAGCAGCCACGAGTTTGGGCGAACTGAAGCTTTCTTT
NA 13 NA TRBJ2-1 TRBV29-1 CSADSSAYNEQFF TGCAGCGCCGACTCCTCAGCTTACAATGAGCAGTTCTTC
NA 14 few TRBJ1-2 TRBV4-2 CASSQQGGGYGYTF TGTGCCAGCAGCCAACAGGGCGGGGGCTATGGCTACACCTTC
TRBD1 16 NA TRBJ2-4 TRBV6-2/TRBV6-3 CASSSVLGQGGNIQYF TGTGCCAGCAGCTCTGTATTGGGACAGGGGGGGAACATTCAGTACTTC